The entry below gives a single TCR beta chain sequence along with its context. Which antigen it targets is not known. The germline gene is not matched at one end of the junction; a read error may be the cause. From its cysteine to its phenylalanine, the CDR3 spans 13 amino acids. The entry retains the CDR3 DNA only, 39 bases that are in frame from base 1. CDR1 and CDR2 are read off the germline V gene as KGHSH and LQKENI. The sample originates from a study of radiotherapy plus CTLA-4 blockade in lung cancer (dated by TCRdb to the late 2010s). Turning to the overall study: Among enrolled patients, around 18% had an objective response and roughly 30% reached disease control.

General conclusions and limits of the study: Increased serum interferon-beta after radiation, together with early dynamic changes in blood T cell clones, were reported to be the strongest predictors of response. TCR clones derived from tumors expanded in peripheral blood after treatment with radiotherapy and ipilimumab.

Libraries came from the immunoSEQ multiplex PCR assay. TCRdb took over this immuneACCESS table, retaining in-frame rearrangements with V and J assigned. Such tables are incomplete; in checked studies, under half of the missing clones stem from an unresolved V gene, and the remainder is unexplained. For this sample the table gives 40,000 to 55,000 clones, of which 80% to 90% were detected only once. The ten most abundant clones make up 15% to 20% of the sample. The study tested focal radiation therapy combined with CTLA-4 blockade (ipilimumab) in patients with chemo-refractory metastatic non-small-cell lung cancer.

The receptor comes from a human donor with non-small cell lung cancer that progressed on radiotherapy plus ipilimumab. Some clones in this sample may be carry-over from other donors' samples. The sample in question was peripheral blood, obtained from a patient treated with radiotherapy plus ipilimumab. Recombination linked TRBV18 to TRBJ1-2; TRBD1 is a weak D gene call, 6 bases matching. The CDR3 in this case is CASSRGGVHGCTF. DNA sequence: TGTGCCAGCTCACGCGGGGGCGTGCATGGCTGCACCTTC.